This T cell receptor (beta chain) was sequenced during a study of PD-L1 blockade in urothelial cancer. Study at large: Most of the 29 patients were men whose urothelial cancer was bladder-origin.

Germline trimming cut 0 bases from V and 0 bases from J; bases unmatched to any gene: 3. The CDR3 has 18 amino acids. Germline CDR1 and CDR2: LGHNA and YNFKEQ. The protocol was immunoSEQ multiplex PCR, while the TCRdb copy is restricted to in-frame clones and leaves out a portion. The profile shows 80,000 to 90,000 clones, 70% to 90% of them singletons. Time point described: pretreatment peripheral blood. This sample comprised PBMCs, obtained around atezolizumab (anti-PD-L1) treatment. This chain links TRBV4-2 with TRBJ2-3, with 13 bases aligning to TRBD2. The receptor was derived from a man aged 55 to 70 with urothelial cancer. The CDR3 loop is CASSQDGTSGASTDTQYF. The CDR3 DNA is TGTGCCAGCAGCCAAGATGGGACTAGCGGGGCTAGCACAGATACGCAGTATTTT.